The 17 T cell receptor beta chains given below trace back to one sample, sequenced in a study of spatial heterogeneity in lung cancer. Described time point: sample taken at primary tumor resection. From the 5' RACE reads, TCRdb called clonotypes with MiXCR, one entry per CDR3 protein. The table shows 40,000 or so distinct CDR3 sequences, with approximately 5.2% occurring only once. The sequencing here drew on PBMCs, taken at surgery. These receptors originate from a female donor with early-stage non-small cell lung cancer.

This clonotype appeared many times. This chain uses TRBV12-3 or TRBV12-4 with TRBJ2-5; 7 positions agree with TRBD1. The CDR3 is made up of 13 amino acids. The junction had 6 bases not matched to a gene; V was cut back by 6 bases and J by 5 bases. The CDR3 protein is CASSSGTVETQYF. The CDR3 DNA follows: TGTGCCAGCAGCTCCGGGACAGTCGAGACCCAGTACTTC.

Ten or more counts support this clonotype. This chain joins TRBV30 and TRBJ1-2; D might be TRBD1 (5 bases). V was clipped by 5 bases and J by 5 bases, with 18 bases between them. This CDR3 spans 14 amino acids. Germline-derived CDR1 and CDR2 are GTSNPN and SVGIG (reference sequence). CDR3 coding DNA: TGTGCCTGGTCGCCGGGCCAGGGAAGATATGGCTACACCTTC. Its protein product is CAWSPGQGRYGYTF.

The rearrangement joins TRBV2 to TRBJ2-5; the D call may be TRBD1 or TRBD2 (5 bases each). Per germline, CDR1 SNHLY and CDR2 FYNNEI. Trimming cost V 8 bases and J 0 bases, with 10 bases left between them. The CDR3 consists of 13 residues. CDR3 loop: CASQGDHQETQYF. The CDR3 nucleotides read TGTGCCAGCCAGGGAGACCACCAAGAGACCCAGTACTTC.

The table lists this clonotype with a count of one. The genes are TRBV6-6 and TRBJ1-2, with D uncertain. The CDR3 consists of 17 residues. Germline CDR1 reads MNHNY; CDR2 reads SVGAGI (reference sequence). Between the trimmed V and J ends, which lost 2 bases and 5 bases, there was a span of 21 bases. The CDR3 bases are TGTGCCAGCAGTTACGCCCCTGGAACAGCAGCAGCGTATGGCTACACCTTC. This gives the protein CASSYAPGTAAAYGYTF.

This clonotype showed up many times. This chain connects TRBV9 to TRBJ1-6; the D is unclear. The CDR3 runs 14 residues. Trimming took off 1 base at V and 9 bases at J, with 11 bases between the two ends. Germline V gene sequence: CDR1 SGDLS, CDR2 YYNGEE. CDR3 region: CASSVTDIISPLHF. CDR3 DNA sequence: TGTGCCAGCAGCGTAACCGATATAATTTCACCCCTCCACTTT.

Ten or more counts support this clonotype. The J gene is TRBJ2-3, the V gene TRBV12-3 or TRBV12-4, with D hard to call. CDR3 length equals 15 residues. The V end was cut by 6 bases, the J end by 0 bases, with 13 bases between. The CDR3 loop reads CASRPTEPSTDTQYF. CDR3 nucleotides: TGTGCCAGCAGACCCACAGAGCCCAGCACAGATACGCAGTATTTT.

In its sample, this clonotype was seen many times. J is TRBJ1-1 and V is TRBV2; 7 nucleotides match TRBD1. V was clipped by 4 bases and J by 5 bases; unmatched bases: 7. The CDR3 has 14 amino acids. CDR1 is SNHLY, CDR2 FYNNEI, per germline. For the CDR3, the DNA is TGTGCCAGCAGTGCCAGGACAGGACTGACTGAAGCTTTCTTT. Encoded protein: CASSARTGLTEAFF. Combining the CDR3 with reference TRBV2 and TRBJ1-1 gives the whole variable domain EPEVTQTPSHQVTQMGQEVILRCVPISNHLYFYWYRQILGQKVEFLVSFYNNEISEKSEIFDDQFSVERPDGSNFTLKIRSTKLEDSAMYFCASSARTGLTEAFFGQGTRLTVV.

The sample holds many counts of this clonotype. The chain has TRBV10-3 and TRBJ2-7; D is ambiguous. V gave up 2 bases and J gave up 1 base, with 12 bases separating them. The CDR3 totals 15 residues. The germline gives CDR1 ENHRY, CDR2 SYGVKD. CDR3 residues: CAISEPSSRSYEQYF. CDR3 sequence (DNA): TGTGCCATCAGTGAGCCCAGCTCCAGATCCTACGAGCAGTACTTC.

In this sample, this clonotype turned up a few times. V is TRBV20-1 and J is TRBJ2-7, with D possibly matching TRBD2 (6 bases). This CDR3 region has 14 residues. Trimming took off 4 bases at V and 3 bases at J, with 16 bases between the two ends. The V gene's germline CDR1 is DFQATT and CDR2 SNEGSKA (reference sequence). The CDR3 DNA sequence: TGCAGTGCTACATCGGGGGTTGATTTCTACGAGCAGTACTTC. Protein sequence: CSATSGVDFYEQYF.

This clonotype has a count of ten or more. This chain links TRBV20-1 with TRBJ1-2, with 11 bases matching TRBD1. V dropped 5 bases and J dropped 8; count of bases not matched to a gene: 10. This CDR3 has 14 amino acids. Looked up from germline, CDR1 is DFQATT and CDR2 is SNEGSKA (reference sequence). The CDR3: CSAVLDRGRGGYTF. CDR3 nucleotides: TGCAGTGCTGTACTGGACAGGGGGCGCGGAGGCTACACCTTC.

The rearrangement links TRBV3-1 to TRBJ1-2; 8 bases agree with TRBD1. V dropped 4 bases and J dropped 2; count of bases not matched to a gene: 12. Per the germline V gene, CDR1 is LGHDT and CDR2 is YNNKEL (reference sequence). This CDR3 has 17 residues. The CDR3 DNA reads TGTGCCAGCAGCCCTCGACAGGGGACCTTCGGGAACTATGGCTACACCTTC. Translation gives CASSPRQGTFGNYGYTF.

This clonotype occurred many times. The chain couples TRBV27 to TRBJ2-5, with 7 bases aligning to TRBD1. J was trimmed by 1 base and V by 3 bases; bases with no gene match: 2. The CDR3 totals 14 residues. CDR1 and CDR2 (germline): MNHEY, SMNVEV (reference sequence). CDR3 in DNA: TGTGCCAGCAGTTTTAGGGACAGCCAAGAGACCCAGTACTTC. This sequence encodes CASSFRDSQETQYF.

This clonotype was recorded many times. This sequence joins TRBV2 and TRBJ1-1; D not certain. The CDR3 loop spans 13 amino acids. Germline CDR1 reads SNHLY; CDR2 reads FYNNEI. The V end was cut by 3 bases, the J end by 4 bases, with 9 bases between. CDR3 loop: CASSDNLGTEAFF. The CDR3, as DNA: TGTGCCAGCAGTGACAACCTTGGCACTGAAGCTTTCTTT.

As regards this clonotype: A single base separates this from a much larger clone, so it may be a read error. The CDR3 bases are TGTGCCATCGGGATGGGAGGAAGAAACACCATATATTTT. As protein: CAIGMGGRNTIYF. The V gene is TRBV10-3, the J gene TRBJ1-3; no reliable D call. The V gene's germline CDR1 is ENHRY and CDR2 SYGVKD. V dropped 8 bases and J dropped 5 bases, with 13 bases sitting between them. The CDR3 has 13 residues.

This clonotype was observed at least ten times. The V call is TRBV6-2 or TRBV6-3, the J call TRBJ2-5; unclear D gene. V was shortened by 2 bases and J by 4 bases, with 20 bases between the two germline ends. Germline CDR1 reads MNHEY; CDR2 reads SVGEGT. This CDR3 is 17 amino acids long. CDR3 protein: CASSYPLGRGDPETQYF. The DNA for the CDR3 is TGTGCCAGCAGTTACCCCCTCGGTCGCGGAGACCCAGAGACCCAGTACTTC.

This chain joins TRBV5-1 and TRBJ2-1, with 9 nucleotides matching TRBD1. Looked up from germline, CDR1 is SGHRS and CDR2 is YFSETQ. The CDR3 is made up of 16 amino acids. V dropped 6 bases and J dropped 5; count of bases not matched to a gene: 12. This CDR3 reads CASTLAGTGPHNEQFF. DNA of the CDR3: TGCGCCAGCACATTGGCCGGGACAGGGCCACACAATGAGCAGTTCTTC.

V gene TRBV12-3 or TRBV12-4 combines with J gene TRBJ2-7, with 11 bases matching TRBD2. The CDR3 spans 14 residues. Trimming took 7 bases from V and 2 from J; bases not matched to a gene: 4. Written as DNA, the CDR3 is TGTGCCAGCACTCTACTAGCGGGGGCCTACGAGCAGTACTTC. It yields the protein CASTLLAGAYEQYF.